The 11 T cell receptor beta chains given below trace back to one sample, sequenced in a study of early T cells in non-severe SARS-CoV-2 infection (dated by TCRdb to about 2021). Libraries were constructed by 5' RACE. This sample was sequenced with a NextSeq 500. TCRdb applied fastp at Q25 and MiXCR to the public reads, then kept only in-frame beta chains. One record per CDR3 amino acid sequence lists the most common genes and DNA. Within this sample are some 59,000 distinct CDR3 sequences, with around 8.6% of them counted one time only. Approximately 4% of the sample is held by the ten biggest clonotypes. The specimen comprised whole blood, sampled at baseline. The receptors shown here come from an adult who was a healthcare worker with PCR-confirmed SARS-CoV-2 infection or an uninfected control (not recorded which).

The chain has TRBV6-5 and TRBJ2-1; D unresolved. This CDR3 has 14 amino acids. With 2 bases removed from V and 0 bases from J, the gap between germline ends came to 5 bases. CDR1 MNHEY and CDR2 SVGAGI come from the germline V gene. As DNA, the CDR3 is TGTGCCAGCAGTTACGGCTACTCCTACAATGAGCAGTTCTTC. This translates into CASSYGYSYNEQFF.

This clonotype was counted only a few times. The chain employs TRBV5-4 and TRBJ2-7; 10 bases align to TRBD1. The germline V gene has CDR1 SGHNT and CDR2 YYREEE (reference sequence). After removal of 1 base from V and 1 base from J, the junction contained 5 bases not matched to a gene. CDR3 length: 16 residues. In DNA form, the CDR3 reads TGTGCCAGCAGCTTGTGGGACAGGGGATCATCCTACGAGCAGTACTTC. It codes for CASSLWDRGSSYEQYF.

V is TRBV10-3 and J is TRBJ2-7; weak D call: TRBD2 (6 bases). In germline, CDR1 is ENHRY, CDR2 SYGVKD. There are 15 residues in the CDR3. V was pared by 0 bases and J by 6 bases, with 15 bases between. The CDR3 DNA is TGTGCCATCAGTGAGTCGATCCGGGGGTTAGCCGAGCAGTACTTC. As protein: CAISESIRGLAEQYF.

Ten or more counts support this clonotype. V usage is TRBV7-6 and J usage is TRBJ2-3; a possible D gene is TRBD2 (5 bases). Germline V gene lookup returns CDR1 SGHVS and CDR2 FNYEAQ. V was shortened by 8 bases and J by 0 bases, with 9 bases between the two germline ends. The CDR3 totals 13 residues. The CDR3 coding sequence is TGTGCCAGCGGGCGGGTGAGCACAGATACGCAGTATTTT. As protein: CASGRVSTDTQYF.

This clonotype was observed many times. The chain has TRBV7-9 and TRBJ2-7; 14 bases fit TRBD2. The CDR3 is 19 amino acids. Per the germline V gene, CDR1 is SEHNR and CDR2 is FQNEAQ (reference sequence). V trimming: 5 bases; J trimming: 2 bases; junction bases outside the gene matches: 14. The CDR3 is CASSPRRGLAGESAYEQYF. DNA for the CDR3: TGTGCCAGCAGCCCAAGACGGGGACTAGCGGGAGAGAGTGCCTACGAGCAGTACTTC.

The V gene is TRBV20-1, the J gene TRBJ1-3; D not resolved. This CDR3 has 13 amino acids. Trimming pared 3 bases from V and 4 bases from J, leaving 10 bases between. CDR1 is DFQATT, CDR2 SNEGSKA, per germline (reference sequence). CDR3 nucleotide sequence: TGCAGTGCTAGGTCGGTGACAGGAAACACCATATATTTT. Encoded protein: CSARSVTGNTIYF.

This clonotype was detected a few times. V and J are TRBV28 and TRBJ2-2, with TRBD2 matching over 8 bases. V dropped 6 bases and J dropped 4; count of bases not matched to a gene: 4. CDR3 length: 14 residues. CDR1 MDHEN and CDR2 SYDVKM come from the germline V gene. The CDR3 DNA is TGTGCCAGCAGGGAGCGGGGGCGCACCGGGGAGCTGTTTTTT. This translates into CASRERGRTGELFF.

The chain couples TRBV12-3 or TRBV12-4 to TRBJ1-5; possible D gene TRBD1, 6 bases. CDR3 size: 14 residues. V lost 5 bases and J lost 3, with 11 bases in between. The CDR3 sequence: CASSQDSFNQPQHF. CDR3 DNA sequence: TGTGCCAGCAGTCAGGACAGCTTCAATCAGCCCCAGCATTTT.

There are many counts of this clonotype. CDR3: CASSGQTGKGEQYF. The CDR3 DNA is TGTGCCAGCAGTGGCCAGACAGGGAAGGGCGAGCAGTACTTC. The chain recombines TRBV27 with TRBJ2-7, with TRBD1 matching 7 bases. Germline V gene lookup returns CDR1 MNHEY and CDR2 SMNVEV (reference sequence). CDR3 length: 14 residues. The trim removed 5 bases at V and 6 bases at J, leaving 10 bases unmatched.

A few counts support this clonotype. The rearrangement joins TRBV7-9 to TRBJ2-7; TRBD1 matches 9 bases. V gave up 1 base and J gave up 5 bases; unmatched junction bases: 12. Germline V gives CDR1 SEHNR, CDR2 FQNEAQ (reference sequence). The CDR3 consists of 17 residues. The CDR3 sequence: CASSLGGGTGRFHEQYF. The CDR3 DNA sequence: TGTGCCAGCAGCTTAGGGGGCGGGACAGGGCGCTTCCACGAGCAGTACTTC.

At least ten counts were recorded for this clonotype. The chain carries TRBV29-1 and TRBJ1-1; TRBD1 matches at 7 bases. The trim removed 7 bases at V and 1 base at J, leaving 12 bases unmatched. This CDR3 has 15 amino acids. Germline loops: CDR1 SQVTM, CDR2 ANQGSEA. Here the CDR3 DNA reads TGCAGCGCCCCAGGGGGATGGGGACAGAACACTGAAGCTTTCTTT. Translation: CSAPGGWGQNTEAFF.